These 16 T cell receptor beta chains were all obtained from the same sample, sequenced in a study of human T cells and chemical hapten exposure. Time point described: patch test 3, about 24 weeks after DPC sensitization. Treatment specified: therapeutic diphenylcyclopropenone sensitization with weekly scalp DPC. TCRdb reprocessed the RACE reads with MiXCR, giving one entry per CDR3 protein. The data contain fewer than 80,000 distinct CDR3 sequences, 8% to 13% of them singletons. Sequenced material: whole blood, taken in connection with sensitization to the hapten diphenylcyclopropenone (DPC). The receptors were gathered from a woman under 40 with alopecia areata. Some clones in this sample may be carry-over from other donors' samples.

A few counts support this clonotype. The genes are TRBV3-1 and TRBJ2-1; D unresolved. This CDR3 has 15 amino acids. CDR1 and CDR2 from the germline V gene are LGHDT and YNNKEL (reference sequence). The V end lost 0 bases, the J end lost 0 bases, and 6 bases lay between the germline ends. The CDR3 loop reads CASSQDRSSYNEQFF. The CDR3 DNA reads TGTGCCAGCAGCCAAGACCGGAGCTCCTACAATGAGCAGTTCTTC.

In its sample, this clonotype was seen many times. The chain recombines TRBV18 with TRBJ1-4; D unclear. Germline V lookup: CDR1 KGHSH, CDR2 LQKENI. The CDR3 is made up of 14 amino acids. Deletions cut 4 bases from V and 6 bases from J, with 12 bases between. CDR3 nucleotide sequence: TGTGCCAGCTCACGAGACCCGAACGATGAAAAACTGTTTTTT. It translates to CASSRDPNDEKLFF.

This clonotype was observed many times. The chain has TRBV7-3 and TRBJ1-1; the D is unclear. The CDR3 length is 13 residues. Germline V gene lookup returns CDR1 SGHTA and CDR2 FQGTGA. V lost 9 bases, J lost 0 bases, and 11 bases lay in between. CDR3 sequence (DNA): TGTGCCAGAGCCTGGGGTCTGAACACTGAAGCTTTCTTT. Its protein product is CARAWGLNTEAFF.

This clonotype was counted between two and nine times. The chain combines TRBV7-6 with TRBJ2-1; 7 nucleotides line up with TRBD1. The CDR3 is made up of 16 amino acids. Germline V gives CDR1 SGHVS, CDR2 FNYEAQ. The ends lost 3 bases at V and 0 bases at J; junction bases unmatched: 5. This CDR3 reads CASSFDRASSYNEQFF. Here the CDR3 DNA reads TGTGCCAGCAGCTTCGACAGGGCAAGCTCCTACAATGAGCAGTTCTTC. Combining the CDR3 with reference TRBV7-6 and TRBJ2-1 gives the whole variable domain GAGVSQSPRYKVTKRGQDVALRCDPISGHVSLYWYRQALGQGPEFLTYFNYEAQQDKSGLPNDRFSAERPEGSISTLTIQRTEQRDSAMYRCASSFDRASSYNEQFFGPGTRLTVL.

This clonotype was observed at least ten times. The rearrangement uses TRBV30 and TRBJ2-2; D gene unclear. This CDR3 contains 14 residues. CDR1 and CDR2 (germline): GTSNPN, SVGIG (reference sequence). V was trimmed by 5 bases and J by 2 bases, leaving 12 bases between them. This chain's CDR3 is CAWRTQPNTGELFF. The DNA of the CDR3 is TGTGCCTGGCGCACCCAACCCAACACCGGGGAGCTGTTTTTT.

The CDR3 reads CASSYPPSTFF. The CDR3 DNA sequence: TGTGCCAGCAGTTACCCCCCGTCGACTTTCTTT. The chain has TRBV6-5 and TRBJ1-1; D gene uncertain. The CDR3 consists of 11 residues. Trimming took off 2 bases at V and 12 bases at J, with 10 bases between the two ends. Looked up from germline, CDR1 is MNHEY and CDR2 is SVGAGI.

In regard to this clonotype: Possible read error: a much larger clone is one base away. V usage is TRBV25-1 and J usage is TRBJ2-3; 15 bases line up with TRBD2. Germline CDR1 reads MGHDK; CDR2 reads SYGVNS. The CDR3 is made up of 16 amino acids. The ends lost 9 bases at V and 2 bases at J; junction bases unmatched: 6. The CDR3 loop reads CASPGTSGRTTDTQYF. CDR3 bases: TGTGCCAGTCCCGGGACTAGCGGGAGGACCACAGATACGCAGTATTTT.

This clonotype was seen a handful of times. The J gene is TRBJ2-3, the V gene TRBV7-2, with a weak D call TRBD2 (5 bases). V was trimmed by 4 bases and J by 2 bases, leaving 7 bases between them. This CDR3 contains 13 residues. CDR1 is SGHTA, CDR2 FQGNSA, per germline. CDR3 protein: CASSSGVTDTQYF. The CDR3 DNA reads TGTGCCAGCAGCTCCGGGGTCACAGATACGCAGTATTTT. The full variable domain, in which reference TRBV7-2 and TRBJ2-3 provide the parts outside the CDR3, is GAGVSQSPSNKVTEKGKDVELRCDPISGHTALYWYRQSLGQGLEFLIYFQGNSAPDKSGLPSDRFSAERTGGSVSTLTIQRTQQEDSAVYLCASSSGVTDTQYFGPGTRLTVL.

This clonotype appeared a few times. Here the CDR3 reads CASSVAGEDYEQYF. CDR3 sequence (DNA): TGTGCCAGCAGCGTAGCGGGGGAGGACTACGAGCAGTACTTC. The J gene is TRBJ2-7, the V gene TRBV6-2 or TRBV6-3, with 9 bases lining up with TRBD2. The germline V gene has CDR1 MNHEY and CDR2 SVGEGT. After removal of 6 bases from V and 3 bases from J, the junction contained 6 bases not matched to a gene. The CDR3 extends over 14 amino acids.

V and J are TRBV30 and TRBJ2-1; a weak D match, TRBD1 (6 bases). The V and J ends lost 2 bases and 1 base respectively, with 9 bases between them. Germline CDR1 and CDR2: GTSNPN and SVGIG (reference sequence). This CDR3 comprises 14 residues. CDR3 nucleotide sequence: TGTGCCTGGAGTCGTGGGACATCCTACAATGAGCAGTTCTTC. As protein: CAWSRGTSYNEQFF.

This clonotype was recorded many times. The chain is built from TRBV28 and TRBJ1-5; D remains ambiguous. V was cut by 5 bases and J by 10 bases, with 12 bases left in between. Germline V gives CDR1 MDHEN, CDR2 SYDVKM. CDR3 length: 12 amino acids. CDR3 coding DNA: TGTGCCAGCAGTCCCCTCATGACTCCCCAGCATTTT. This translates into CASSPLMTPQHF.

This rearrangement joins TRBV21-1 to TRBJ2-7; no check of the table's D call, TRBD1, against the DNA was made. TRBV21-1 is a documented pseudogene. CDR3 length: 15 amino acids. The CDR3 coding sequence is TGTGCCAGCAGCAGATGGTCCGGACAGACTTACGAGCAGTACTTC. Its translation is CASSRWSGQTYEQYF.

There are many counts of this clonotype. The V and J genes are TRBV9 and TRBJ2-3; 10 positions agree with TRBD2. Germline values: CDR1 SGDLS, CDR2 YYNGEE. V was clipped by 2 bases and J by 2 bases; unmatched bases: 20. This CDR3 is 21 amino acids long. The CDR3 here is CASSVAGIIAGGLGTTDTQYF. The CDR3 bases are TGTGCCAGCAGCGTCGCCGGAATAATAGCGGGGGGCCTCGGAACCACAGATACGCAGTATTTT.

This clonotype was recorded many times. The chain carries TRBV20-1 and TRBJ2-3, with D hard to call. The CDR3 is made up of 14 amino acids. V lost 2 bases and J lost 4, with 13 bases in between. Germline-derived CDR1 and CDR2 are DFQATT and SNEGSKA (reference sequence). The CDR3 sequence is CSARLQLSADTQYF. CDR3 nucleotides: TGCAGTGCTAGATTACAGCTGTCGGCAGATACGCAGTATTTT.

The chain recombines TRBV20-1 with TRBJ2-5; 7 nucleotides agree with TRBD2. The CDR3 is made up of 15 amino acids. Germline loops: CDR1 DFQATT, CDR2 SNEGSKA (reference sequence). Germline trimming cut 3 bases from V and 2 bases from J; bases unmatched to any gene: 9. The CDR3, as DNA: TGCAGTGCTAGGTCCAAGACTAGCCTACAAGAGACCCAGTACTTC. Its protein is CSARSKTSLQETQYF.

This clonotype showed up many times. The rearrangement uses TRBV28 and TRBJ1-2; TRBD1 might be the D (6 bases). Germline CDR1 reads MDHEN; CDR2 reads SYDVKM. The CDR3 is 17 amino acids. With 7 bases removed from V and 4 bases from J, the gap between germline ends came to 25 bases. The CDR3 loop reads CASTTIPSAGAVYGYTF. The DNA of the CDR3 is TGTGCCAGCACCACCATCCCGAGTGCAGGGGCTGTCTATGGCTACACCTTC.